This is a list of T cell receptor beta chains from one sample in a study of T cell responses to AZD1222 COVID-19 vaccine. Assay used: immunoSEQ multiplex PCR; TCRdb lists only in-frame clones, some missing. This table holds around 95,000 clones, around 90% found once. The sequencing used peripheral blood, collected on day 0 of AZD1222 vaccination. These receptors originate from an adult in good health. The CDR3 runs from the conserved cysteine through the conserved F or W.

j_call: TRBJ1-5; v_call: TRBV2; cdr3_aa: CASSYSNQPQHF
j_call: TRBJ1-5; v_call: TRBV5-1; cdr3_aa: CASSLGQGGNQPQHF
j_call: TRBJ1-2; v_call: TRBV7-6; cdr3_aa: CASSRLTDREGYTF
j_call: TRBJ1-1; v_call: TRBV6-5; cdr3_aa: CASSSKLHKEAFF
j_call: TRBJ1-3; v_call: TRBV7-8; cdr3_aa: CASSLGWGSGNTIYF
j_call: TRBJ1-2; v_call: TRBV30; cdr3_aa: CAWSIGGYGYTF
j_call: TRBJ1-6; v_call: TRBV27; cdr3_aa: CASKDRDNNSPLHF
j_call: TRBJ2-2; v_call: TRBV10-3; cdr3_aa: CAISESTGRTGELFF
j_call: TRBJ2-1; v_call: TRBV9; cdr3_aa: CASSIRQGAYNEQFF
j_call: TRBJ1-2; v_call: TRBV2; cdr3_aa: CASKNQAVTVYGYTF
j_call: TRBJ1-1; v_call: TRBV9; cdr3_aa: CASSGEMNTEAFF
j_call: TRBJ2-1; v_call: TRBV24-1; cdr3_aa: CATSDGAGSSTEQFF
j_call: TRBJ1-1; v_call: TRBV19; cdr3_aa: CASSMERGPAEAFF
j_call: TRBJ2-6; v_call: TRBV4-1; cdr3_aa: CASSQPLAANVLTF
j_call: TRBJ2-3; v_call: TRBV5-5; cdr3_aa: CASSLMGGASTDTQYF
j_call: TRBJ2-1; v_call: TRBV7-6; cdr3_aa: CASSRGRISYNEQFF
j_call: TRBJ1-2; v_call: TRBV6-5; cdr3_aa: CASKTQGESFGYTF
j_call: TRBJ2-1; v_call: TRBV27; cdr3_aa: CASSGREPKNEQFF
j_call: TRBJ1-2; v_call: TRBV7-9; cdr3_aa: CASSFESTDGYTF
j_call: TRBJ2-5; v_call: TRBV12-3/TRBV12-4; cdr3_aa: CASSLTGSETQYF
j_call: TRBJ2-2; v_call: TRBV27; cdr3_aa: CASQKGDFRRGQNTGELFF
j_call: TRBJ1-4; v_call: TRBV10-3; cdr3_aa: CAISEGNEKLFF
j_call: TRBJ2-5; v_call: TRBV10-1; cdr3_aa: CASSAGTGQETQYF
j_call: TRBJ1-6; v_call: TRBV18; cdr3_aa: CASSPGTENSPLHF
j_call: TRBJ2-7; v_call: TRBV7-6; cdr3_aa: CASSLASVYEQYF
j_call: TRBJ2-5; v_call: TRBV11-2; cdr3_aa: CASSVGADYWQTQYF
j_call: TRBJ1-3; v_call: TRBV7-8; cdr3_aa: CASSSAERNTIYF
j_call: TRBJ2-7; v_call: TRBV5-1; cdr3_aa: CASSLSTGGRSYEQYF
j_call: TRBJ2-7; v_call: TRBV28; cdr3_aa: CASSSASSYEQYF
j_call: TRBJ2-7; v_call: TRBV6-5; cdr3_aa: CASSRSGQGVDEQYF
j_call: TRBJ2-7; v_call: TRBV7-2; cdr3_aa: CASSLPSGPRPGEQYF
j_call: TRBJ2-2; v_call: TRBV7-3; cdr3_aa: CASSWTGRNTGELFF
j_call: TRBJ1-6; v_call: TRBV2; cdr3_aa: CASSERSRARNSPLHF
j_call: TRBJ2-5; v_call: TRBV6-5; cdr3_aa: CASSYGSQETQYF
j_call: TRBJ1-1; v_call: TRBV14; cdr3_aa: CASSDNLLRTNTEAFF
j_call: TRBJ1-2; v_call: TRBV12-3/TRBV12-4; cdr3_aa: CASRSDRTWGYTF
j_call: TRBJ1-4; v_call: TRBV29-1; cdr3_aa: CSVEDRQGYNEKKLFF